Here is one T cell receptor (beta chain) with its context. It lacks a known antigen. Within one base of it there is no much larger clone, and no base qualities were kept. Its CDR3 holds 15 amino acids, cysteine through phenylalanine. Only the CDR3 DNA is retained, 45 bases long and in frame from the first base. According to the germline V gene, CDR1 reads SGHRS and CDR2 reads YFSETQ. Unmatched junction bases come to 6, with V trimmed by 3 bases and J by 5 bases. The data were taken from a study of OX40 agonist ivuxolimab in advanced cancers. Notes on the research overall: The costimulatory receptor OX40 (CD134) was targeted by ivuxolimab, a fully human IgG2 agonistic monoclonal antibody. Intravenous ivuxolimab was administered to patients every 2 weeks at six dose levels: 0.01, 0.1, 0.3, 1.5, 3 and 10 mg/kg. Of the 50 to 55 dose-escalation patients, hepatocellular carcinoma was present in some 19, melanoma in roughly 15, renal cell carcinoma in 9 and head and neck cancer in 9. The dose-escalation cohort was approximately 83% male with a mean age of approximately 59 years, ranging from about 23 to 85. Patients were allowed to have had prior anti-PD-1, anti-PD-L1 or anti-CTLA-4 therapy, and around two fifths of the dose-escalation patients had been treated with checkpoint inhibitors. Partial responses occurred in three dose-escalation patients, of whom one had hepatocellular carcinoma and two had cutaneous melanoma. The point of sequencing TCRbeta in the periphery was to test whether ivuxolimab changed TCR sequence diversity and drove clonal T-cell expansion. The paper covers the monotherapy dose-escalation part of the phase I ivuxolimab trial, which included N of about 50 patients.

Here is what the overall study found, with its caveats: Antigen specificity was not determined for the clonally expanded peripheral T cells. Clonal expansion of both CD4+ and CD8+ blood T cells was observed from baseline to week 6 at doses 0.1 to 3.0 mg/kg. After ivuxolimab, expanded clones were on average more numerous among CD8+ T cells than among CD4+ T cells. Low levels of normalized T-cell clonal expansion were also shown by some nonresponding patients. Partial responders in the 0.1-3.0 mg/kg groups had among the lowest normalized peripheral clonal expansion, especially among CD8+ T cells.

To sequence the TCRbeta CDR3 region, genomic DNA was isolated from the sorted cells. TCRbeta CDR3 regions were sequenced using the immunoSEQ Assay. TCRdb mirrors the immuneACCESS table, restricted to in-frame sequences. Some clones are absent from its copies; in checked studies, under half trace to an unresolved V gene, and the reason for the others is unknown. The sample table lists 90,000 or so clones, under 95% of them with a count of one. Together, the top ten hold 3% to 3.5% of the sample. The trial excluded patients who had a history of autoimmune disease or who were on systemic immunosuppression. Peripheral blood for TCR sequencing was drawn from every dose cohort at baseline, at cycle 4 day 1 and at cycle 7 day 1. The samples were drawn from a first-in-human, open-label, multicenter phase I dose-escalation trial of ivuxolimab. Adults with locally advanced or metastatic melanoma, renal cell carcinoma, hepatocellular carcinoma or head and neck squamous cell carcinoma were enrolled in the trial. Before TCR sequencing, CD4+ and CD8+ T cells were separately sorted from peripheral blood.

The V and J segments used are TRBV5-1 and TRBJ1-2, with 11 bases matching TRBD1. Sequenced material: CD4+ or CD8+ T cells sorted from blood, taken in a trial of the OX40 agonist ivuxolimab. This clonotype was sampled from an adult with an advanced solid tumor such as melanoma, head and neck, liver or kidney cancer. The bases read TGCGCCAGCAGCTACGGACAGGGGGCAGGTTATGGCTACACCTTC. Translated, this is CASSYGQGAGYGYTF.